This T cell receptor (beta chain) was identified during a study of Graves' ophthalmopathy and Graves' hyperthyroidism. The PBMC fraction was derived from over 9 ml of fresh peripheral blood. Amplifying from RNA transcripts, the study obtained TCR beta CDR3 regions. RT-PCR was first run with HTBI primers, then multiplex PCR in a second round. TCRdb itself ran the multiplex PCR reads through MiXCR, one entry per CDR3 protein. The sample gives roughly 160,000 distinct CDR3 sequences, less than 45% of which show up once; less than 6% is in the top ten. The sequence derives from a middle-aged woman with Graves' ophthalmopathy. The sample was peripheral blood.

The CDR3, as DNA: TGTGCCAGCAGTGAAGCTGGACAGGGGAGATATGGCTACACCTTC. Amino acids: CASSEAGQGRYGYTF. The V call is TRBV6-1, the J call TRBJ1-2; 9 positions agree with TRBD1. This CDR3 has 15 residues. Trimming cost V 0 bases and J 5 bases; bases outside gene matches: 4. CDR1 and CDR2 (germline): MNHNS, SASEGT.